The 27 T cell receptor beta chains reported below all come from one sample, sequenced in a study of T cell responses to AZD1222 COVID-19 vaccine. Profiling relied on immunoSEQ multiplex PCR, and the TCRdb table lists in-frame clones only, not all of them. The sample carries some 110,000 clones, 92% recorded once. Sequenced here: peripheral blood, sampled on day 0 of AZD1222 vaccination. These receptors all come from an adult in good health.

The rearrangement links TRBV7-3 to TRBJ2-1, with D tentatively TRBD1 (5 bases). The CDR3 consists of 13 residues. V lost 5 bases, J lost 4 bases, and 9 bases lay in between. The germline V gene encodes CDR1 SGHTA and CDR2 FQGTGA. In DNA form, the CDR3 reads TGTGCCAGCAGCCCGACAGTTTACAATGAGCAGTTCTTC. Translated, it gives CASSPTVYNEQFF.

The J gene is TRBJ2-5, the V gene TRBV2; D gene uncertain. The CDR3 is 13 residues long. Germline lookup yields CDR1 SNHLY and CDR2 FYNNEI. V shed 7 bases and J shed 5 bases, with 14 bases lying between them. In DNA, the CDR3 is TGTGCCAGCAAGGAACAGCCAACGGAGACCCAGTACTTC. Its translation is CASKEQPTETQYF.

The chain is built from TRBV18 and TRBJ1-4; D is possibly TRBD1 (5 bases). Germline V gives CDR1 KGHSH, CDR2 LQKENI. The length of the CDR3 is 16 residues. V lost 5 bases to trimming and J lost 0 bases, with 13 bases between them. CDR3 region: CASSLRDFATNEKLFF. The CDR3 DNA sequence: TGTGCCAGCTCATTGCGGGACTTTGCAACTAATGAAAAACTGTTTTTT.

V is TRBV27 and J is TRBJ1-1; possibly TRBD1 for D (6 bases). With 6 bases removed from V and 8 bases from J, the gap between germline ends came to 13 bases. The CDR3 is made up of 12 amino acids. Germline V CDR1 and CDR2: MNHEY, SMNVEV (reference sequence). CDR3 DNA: TGTGCCAGCAGCTTTATCGGGACAGAAGCTTTCTTT. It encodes CASSFIGTEAFF.

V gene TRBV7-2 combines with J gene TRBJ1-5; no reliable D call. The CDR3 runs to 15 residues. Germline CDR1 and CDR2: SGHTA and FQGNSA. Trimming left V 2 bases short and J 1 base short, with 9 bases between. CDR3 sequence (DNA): TGTGCCAGCAGCTTACAAAGCAGGAGCAATCAGCCCCAGCATTTT. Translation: CASSLQSRSNQPQHF.

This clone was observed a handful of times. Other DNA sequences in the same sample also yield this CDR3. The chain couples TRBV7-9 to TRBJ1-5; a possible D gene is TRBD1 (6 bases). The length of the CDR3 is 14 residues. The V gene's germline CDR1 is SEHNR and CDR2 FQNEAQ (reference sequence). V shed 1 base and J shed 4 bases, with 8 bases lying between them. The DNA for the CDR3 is TGTGCCAGCAGCTTAGGACAGGATAATCAGCCCCAGCATTTT. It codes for CASSLGQDNQPQHF.

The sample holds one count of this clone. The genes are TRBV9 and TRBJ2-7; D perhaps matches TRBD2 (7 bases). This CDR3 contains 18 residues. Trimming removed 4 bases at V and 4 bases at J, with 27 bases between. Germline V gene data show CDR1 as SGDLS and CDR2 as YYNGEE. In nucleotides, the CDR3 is TGTGCCAGCAGCCCCGCGGGGGTGGGAGGGGGACGAACATACGAGCAGTACTTC. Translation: CASSPAGVGGGRTYEQYF.

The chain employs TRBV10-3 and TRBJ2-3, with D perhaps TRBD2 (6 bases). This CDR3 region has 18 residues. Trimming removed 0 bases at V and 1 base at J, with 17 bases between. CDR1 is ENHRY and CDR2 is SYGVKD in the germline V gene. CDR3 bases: TGTGCCATCAGTGAGTCTATGATGGGGGGACGGGGCACAGATACGCAGTATTTT. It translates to CAISESMMGGRGTDTQYF.

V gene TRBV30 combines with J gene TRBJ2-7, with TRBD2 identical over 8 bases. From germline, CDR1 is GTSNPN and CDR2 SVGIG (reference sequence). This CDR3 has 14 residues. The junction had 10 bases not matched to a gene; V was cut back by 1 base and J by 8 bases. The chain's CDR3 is CAWSAGGSIWKQYV. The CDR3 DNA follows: TGTGCCTGGAGTGCGGGAGGGTCAATTTGGAAGCAGTACGTC.

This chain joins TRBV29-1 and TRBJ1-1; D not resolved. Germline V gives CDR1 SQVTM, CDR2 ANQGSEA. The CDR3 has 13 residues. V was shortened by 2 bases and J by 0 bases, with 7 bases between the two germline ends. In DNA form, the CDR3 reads TGCAGCGTTGAAACGCATCTGAACACTGAAGCTTTCTTT. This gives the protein CSVETHLNTEAFF.

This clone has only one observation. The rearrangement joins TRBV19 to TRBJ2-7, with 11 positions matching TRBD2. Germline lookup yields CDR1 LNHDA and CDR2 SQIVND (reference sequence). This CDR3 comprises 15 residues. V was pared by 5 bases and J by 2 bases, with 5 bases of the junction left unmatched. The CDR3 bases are TGTGCCAGTAGTGAACCGGGACTAGCGGCCTACGAGCAGTACTTC. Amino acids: CASSEPGLAAYEQYF.

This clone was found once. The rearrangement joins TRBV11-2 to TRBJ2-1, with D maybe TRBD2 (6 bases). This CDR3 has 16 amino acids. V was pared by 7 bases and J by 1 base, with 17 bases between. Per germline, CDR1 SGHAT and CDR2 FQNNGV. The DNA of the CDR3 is TGTGCCAGCACCCCGCTTCGCGGACTATCCTACAATGAGCAGTTCTTC. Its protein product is CASTPLRGLSYNEQFF.

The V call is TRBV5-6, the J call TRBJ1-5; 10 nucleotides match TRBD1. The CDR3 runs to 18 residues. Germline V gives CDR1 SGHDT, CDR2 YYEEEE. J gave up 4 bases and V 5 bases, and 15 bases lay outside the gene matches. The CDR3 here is CASSTGTGVNAGNQPQHF. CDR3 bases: TGTGCCAGCAGTACCGGGACAGGGGTAAACGCCGGGAATCAGCCCCAGCATTTT.

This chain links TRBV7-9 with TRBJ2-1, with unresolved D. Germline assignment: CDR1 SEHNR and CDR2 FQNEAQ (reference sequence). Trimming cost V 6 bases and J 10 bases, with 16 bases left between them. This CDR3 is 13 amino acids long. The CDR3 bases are TGTGCCAGCAGTTTCGACTCCTTGGGGGAGCAGTTCTTC. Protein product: CASSFDSLGEQFF.

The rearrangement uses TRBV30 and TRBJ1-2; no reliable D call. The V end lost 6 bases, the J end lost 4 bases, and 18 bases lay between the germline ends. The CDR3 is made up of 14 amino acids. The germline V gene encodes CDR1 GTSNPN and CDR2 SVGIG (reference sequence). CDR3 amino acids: CACPQAGLSYGYTF. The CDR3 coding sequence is TGTGCCTGCCCCCAGGCGGGGTTGTCCTATGGCTACACCTTC. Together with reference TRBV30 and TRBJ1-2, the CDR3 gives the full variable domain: SQTIHQWPATLVQPVGSPLSLECTVEGTSNPNLYWYRQAAGRGLQLLFYSVGIGQISSEVPQNLSASRPQDRQFILSSKKLLLSDSGFYLCACPQAGLSYGYTFGSGTRLTVV.

The CDR3 here is CASSGTGGGSPLHF. CDR3 nucleotide sequence: TGTGCCAGTAGTGGGACAGGGGGAGGTTCACCCCTCCACTTT. The chain combines TRBV19 with TRBJ1-6; 11 bases fit TRBD1. The CDR3 runs 14 residues. With V trimmed by 5 bases and J by 9 bases, 3 bases remained unmatched. The germline V gene encodes CDR1 LNHDA and CDR2 SQIVND (reference sequence).

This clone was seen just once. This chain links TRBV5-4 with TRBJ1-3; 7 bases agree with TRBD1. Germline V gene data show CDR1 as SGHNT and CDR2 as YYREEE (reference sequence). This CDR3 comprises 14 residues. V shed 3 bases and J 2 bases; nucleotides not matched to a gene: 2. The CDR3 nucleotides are TGTGCCAGCAGCTACCAGGGGGCTGGAAACACCATATATTTT. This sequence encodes CASSYQGAGNTIYF.

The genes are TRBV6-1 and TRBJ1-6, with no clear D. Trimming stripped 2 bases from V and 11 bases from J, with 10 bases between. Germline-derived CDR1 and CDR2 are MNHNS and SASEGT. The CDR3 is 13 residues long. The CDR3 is CASSESLVPPLHF. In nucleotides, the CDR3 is TGTGCCAGCAGTGAAAGTTTGGTCCCACCCCTCCACTTT.

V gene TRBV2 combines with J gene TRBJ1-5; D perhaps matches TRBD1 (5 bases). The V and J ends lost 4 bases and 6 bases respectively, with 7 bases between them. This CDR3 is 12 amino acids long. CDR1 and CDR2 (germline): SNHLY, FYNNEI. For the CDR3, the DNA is TGTGCCAGCAGTGTAAGGGGTCAGCCCCAGCATTTT. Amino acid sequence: CASSVRGQPQHF.

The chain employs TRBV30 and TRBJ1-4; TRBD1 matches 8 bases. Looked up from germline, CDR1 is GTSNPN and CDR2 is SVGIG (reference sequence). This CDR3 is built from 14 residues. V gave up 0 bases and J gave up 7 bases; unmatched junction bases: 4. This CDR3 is CAWSVQGGGEKLFF. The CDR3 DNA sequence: TGTGCCTGGAGTGTACAGGGGGGCGGTGAAAAACTGTTTTTT.

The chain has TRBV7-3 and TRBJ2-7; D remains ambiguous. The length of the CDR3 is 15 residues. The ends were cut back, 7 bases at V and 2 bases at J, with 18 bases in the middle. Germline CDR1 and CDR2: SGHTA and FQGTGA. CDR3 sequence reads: CASTTSPRKPYEQYV. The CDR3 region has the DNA TGTGCCAGCACCACGTCACCTAGAAAGCCCTACGAGCAGTACGTC.

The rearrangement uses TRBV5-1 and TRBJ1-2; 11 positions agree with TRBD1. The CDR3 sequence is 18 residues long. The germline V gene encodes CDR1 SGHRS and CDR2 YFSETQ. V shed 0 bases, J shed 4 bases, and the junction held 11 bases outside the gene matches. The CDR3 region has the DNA TGCGCCAGCAGCTTGGCCCAACCCGGGACAGGGGGTCCCTATGGCTACACCTTC. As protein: CASSLAQPGTGGPYGYTF. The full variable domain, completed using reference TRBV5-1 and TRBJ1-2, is KAGVTQTPRYLIKTRGQQVTLSCSPISGHRSVSWYQQTPGQGLQFLFEYFSETQRNKGNFPGRFSGRQFSNSRSEMNVSTLELGDSALYLCASSLAQPGTGGPYGYTFGSGTRLTVV.

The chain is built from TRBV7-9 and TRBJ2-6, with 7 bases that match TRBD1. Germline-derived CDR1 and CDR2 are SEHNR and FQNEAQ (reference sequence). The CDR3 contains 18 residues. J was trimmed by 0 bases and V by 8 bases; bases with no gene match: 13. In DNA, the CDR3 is TGTGCCAGCGCCCCGGGACAGCTTAGCTCCTCTGGGGCCAACGTCCTGACTTTC. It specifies CASAPGQLSSSGANVLTF.

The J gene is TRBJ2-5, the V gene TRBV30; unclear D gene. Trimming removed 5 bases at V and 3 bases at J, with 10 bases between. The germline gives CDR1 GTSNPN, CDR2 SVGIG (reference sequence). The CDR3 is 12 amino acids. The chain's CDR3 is CAWGPSKETQYF. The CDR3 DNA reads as TGTGCCTGGGGACCTTCTAAAGAGACCCAGTACTTC.

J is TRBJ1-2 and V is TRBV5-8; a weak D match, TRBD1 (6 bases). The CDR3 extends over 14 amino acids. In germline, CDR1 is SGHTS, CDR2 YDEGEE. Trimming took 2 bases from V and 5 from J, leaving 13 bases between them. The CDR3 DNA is TGTGCCAGCAGCTTCTCGACAGGAGCGTATGGCTACACCTTC. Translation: CASSFSTGAYGYTF.

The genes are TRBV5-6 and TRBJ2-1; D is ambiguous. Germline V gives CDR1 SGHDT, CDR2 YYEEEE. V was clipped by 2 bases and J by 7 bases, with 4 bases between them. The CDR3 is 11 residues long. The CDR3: CASSFLNEQFF. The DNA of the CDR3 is TGTGCCAGCAGCTTTTTGAATGAGCAGTTCTTC.

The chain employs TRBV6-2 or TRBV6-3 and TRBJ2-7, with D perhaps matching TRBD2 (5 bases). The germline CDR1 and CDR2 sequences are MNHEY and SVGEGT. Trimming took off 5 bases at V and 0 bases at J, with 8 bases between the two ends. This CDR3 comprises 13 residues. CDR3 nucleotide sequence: TGTGCCAGCAGTCGGACTTACTCCTACGAGCAGTACTTC. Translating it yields CASSRTYSYEQYF.